Reported below is one T cell receptor beta chain. Its antigen is not identified. This sample is drawn from a study of vaccination effects on CD4 cells after COVID-19. The assay was immunoSEQ multiplex PCR, and TCRdb's table has in-frame clones only and misses some. The sample gives 15,000 or so clones, roughly three quarters of which show up once; approximately 17% is in the top ten. Findings and limits, study-wide: Healthy vaccine recipients' vaccine-induced clones were almost all SARS-CoV-2 mono-reactive. In the late period after vaccination, infection- and vaccine-induced clones contracted markedly.

Viral peptide pool expansion of antigen-specific CD4+ T cells preceded sequencing in the ViraFEST assay. Isolation of CD4+ T cells took place after nine to ten days of culture. Every participant took two doses of the BNT162b2 or mRNA-1273 vaccine. Cultures used roughly 2 million PBMC per well, approximately 10 IU/ml IL-2 and around 9.8 ug/ml peptides. The length of the CDR3 is 14 residues. Germline V gene lookup returns CDR1 LGHDT and CDR2 YNNKEL (reference sequence). J lost 5 bases, V lost 3 bases, and 4 bases had no gene match. The material sequenced was CD4+ T cells from PBMCs cultured with HCoV-NL63 spike peptides, taken after COVID-19 vaccination. J is TRBJ2-3 and V is TRBV3-1 (or the pseudogene TRBV3-2); 8 bases are shared with TRBD2. The receptor was derived from a human donor who received a COVID-19 vaccine. The CDR3 nucleotides are TGTGCCAGCAGCCAGGTGCGGGGGGAAGATACGCAGTATTTT. Amino acids: CASSQVRGEDTQYF.